This T cell receptor beta chain originates from a study of cytomegalovirus exposure and HLA in healthy donors. Study-wide results and limits: Associated with cytomegalovirus, according to the listing, were 150 to 200 TCR beta chains. Later, an analysis found that TCR clusters from the first cohort tended to co-occur in the roughly 110 validation repertoires. TCR sequences were mostly rare, though some public TCRs occurred in many donors.

The CDR3 consists of 15 residues. With V trimmed by 4 bases and J by 3 bases, 5 bases remained unmatched. Germline values: CDR1 SEHNR, CDR2 FQNEAQ (reference sequence). An approximately 120-subject validation cohort, separate from the roughly 670-subject first cohort, supplied the donors. Here immunoSEQ multiplex PCR was the method, and the copy in TCRdb shows in-frame clones only, minus some. The sample holds about 65,000 clones, about 94% seen once. Concerning this clone itself: What it recognizes is unknown.

The rearrangement uses TRBV7-9 and TRBJ2-5, with TRBD1 identical over 10 bases. This TCR came from a man between 18 and 29 years old in good health and CMV-seropositive. Sequenced material: PBMCs. The CDR3 protein is CASSWGTGVKETQYF. The CDR3 region has the DNA TGTGCCAGCAGCTGGGGGACAGGGGTCAAAGAGACCCAGTACTTC.